Following are 20 T cell receptor beta chains from one sample sequenced in a study of shared clonotypes between healthy human individuals (TCRdb year 2020). Libraries came from the immunoSEQ multiplex PCR assay. TCRdb carries this immuneACCESS record with in-frame sequences only. Its versions omit some clonotypes, under half of them owing to an unresolved V gene in the studies checked, with the rest unexplained. This sample has under 2,500,000 clones in its table, and approximately 96% of those were observed once. Roughly 0.13% of the sample is in the top ten clones. Sequencing was performed on naive CD4+ T cells sorted from blood. According to the study, the label for this sample's cell subset or site signals: CD45RA+ positively selected. The receptors stem from a man aged 18-30 years in good health.

This clone was seen just once. The gene calls are TRBV5-1 and TRBJ1-1; a weak D match, TRBD1 (5 bases). Germline V gene data show CDR1 as SGHRS and CDR2 as YFSETQ. V shed 0 bases and J shed 1 base, with 13 bases lying between them. CDR3 size: 16 residues. The CDR3 DNA is TGCGCCAGCAGCTTGGCCTCGGCAGGGACGAACACTGAAGCTTTCTTT. Its protein product is CASSLASAGTNTEAFF.

The V and J genes are TRBV6-5 and TRBJ1-1, with unresolved D. Per the germline V gene, CDR1 is MNHEY and CDR2 is SVGAGI. The CDR3 has 15 residues. V gave up 2 bases and J gave up 1 base, with 11 bases separating them. The CDR3 DNA follows: TGTGCCAGCAGTTACGAAGGCATTAGGAACACTGAAGCTTTCTTT. It encodes CASSYEGIRNTEAFF.

The CDR3 protein is CASSFSGARTGELFF. In nucleotides, the CDR3 is TGTGCCAGCAGTTTTTCGGGGGCTAGAACCGGGGAGCTGTTTTTT. This sequence joins TRBV28 and TRBJ2-2; D tentatively reads TRBD1 or TRBD2 (6 bases each). The CDR3 covers 15 residues. V was clipped by 3 bases and J by 5 bases, with 13 bases between them. Germline V gene data show CDR1 as MDHEN and CDR2 as SYDVKM.

This sequence joins TRBV15 and TRBJ2-5, with 11 nucleotides matching TRBD1. The germline CDR1 and CDR2 sequences are LNHNV and YYDKDF (reference sequence). The CDR3 runs 16 residues. The junction had 7 bases not matched to a gene; V was cut back by 6 bases and J by 1 base. The CDR3 is CATSSGTGGSQETQYF. Written as DNA, the CDR3 is TGTGCCACCAGTTCGGGGACAGGGGGTTCCCAAGAGACCCAGTACTTC.

The V and J genes are TRBV6-9 and TRBJ1-3, with D unresolved. Trimming removed 6 bases at V and 0 bases at J, with 15 bases between. CDR1 is MNHGY and CDR2 is SVAAGI in the germline V gene. This CDR3 is 16 amino acids long. CDR3 residues: CASSRPDTTSGNTIYF. CDR3 sequence (DNA): TGTGCCAGCAGCCGCCCCGACACGACCTCTGGAAACACCATATATTTT.

This sequence joins TRBV15 and TRBJ2-1; 8 bases match TRBD2. The CDR3 runs 17 residues. Germline V gene data show CDR1 as LNHNV and CDR2 as YYDKDF (reference sequence). V gave up 1 base and J gave up 2 bases; unmatched junction bases: 7. The CDR3 DNA reads TGTGCCACCAGCAGAGGTTCGGGGACTAGAACCTACAATGAGCAGTTCTTC. Translating gives CATSRGSGTRTYNEQFF.

This chain links TRBV14 with TRBJ2-3, with no clear D. The CDR3 runs to 13 residues. The V end lost 6 bases, the J end lost 7 bases, and 14 bases lay between the germline ends. Per the germline V gene, CDR1 is SGHDN and CDR2 is FVKESK. The DNA of the CDR3 is TGTGCCAGCAGGGGTTTGGGGTCAAATACGCAGTATTTT. This codes for CASRGLGSNTQYF.

This clone is a singleton in its sample. This sequence joins TRBV7-6 and TRBJ2-2; 12 nucleotides align to TRBD1. In germline, CDR1 is SGHVS, CDR2 FNYEAQ. The CDR3 covers 16 residues. The ends lost 6 bases at V and 6 bases at J; junction bases unmatched: 8. CDR3 protein: CASRRSGTGGAGELFF. CDR3 bases: TGTGCCAGCAGAAGATCCGGGACAGGGGGCGCCGGGGAGCTGTTTTTT.

The chain recombines TRBV6-6 with TRBJ2-7; 8 nucleotides agree with TRBD1. The CDR3 extends over 14 amino acids. The J segment lost 7 bases and the V segment lost 2 bases, leaving 7 bases of the junction unmatched. Per germline, CDR1 MNHNY and CDR2 SVGAGI (reference sequence). CDR3 DNA sequence: TGTGCCAGCAGTTACGGGCAGGGGGCGCGAGAGCAGTACTTC. This gives the protein CASSYGQGAREQYF.

This sequence joins TRBV28 and TRBJ1-1; D is undetermined. The CDR3 sequence is 13 residues long. Germline V gives CDR1 MDHEN, CDR2 SYDVKM. With 2 bases removed from V and 1 base from J, the gap between germline ends came to 5 bases. In DNA form, the CDR3 reads TGTGCCAGCAGTTTACGCCCGAACACTGAAGCTTTCTTT. This codes for CASSLRPNTEAFF.

V and J are TRBV4-3 and TRBJ2-7; TRBD1 matches at 7 bases. In germline, CDR1 is LGHNA, CDR2 YSLEER. This CDR3 is built from 14 residues. With 0 bases clipped from V and 6 bases from J, the junction kept 5 bases outside the gene matches. CDR3 region: CASSQEFSGGEQYF. The CDR3 nucleotides read TGCGCCAGCAGCCAAGAGTTTTCAGGGGGCGAGCAGTACTTC.

This clone was seen ten or more times. The V gene is TRBV6-5, the J gene TRBJ2-7; 13 nucleotides line up with TRBD2. This CDR3 is 15 amino acids long. Germline V CDR1 and CDR2: MNHEY, SVGAGI. V gave up 4 bases and J gave up 5 bases; unmatched junction bases: 5. The CDR3 here is CASSSGLAGAHEQYF. CDR3 coding DNA: TGTGCCAGCAGTTCCGGACTAGCGGGAGCCCACGAGCAGTACTTC.

The chain has TRBV9 and TRBJ1-1; no reliable D call. The germline V gene encodes CDR1 SGDLS and CDR2 YYNGEE. V shed 0 bases and J shed 1 base, with 16 bases lying between them. This CDR3 contains 17 residues. CDR3 amino acids: CASSVGGSGWGNTEAFF. The CDR3 DNA follows: TGTGCCAGCAGCGTAGGCGGCTCGGGGTGGGGGAACACTGAAGCTTTCTTT.

To note about this clone: In the same sample, other DNA sequences code for this CDR3. The gene calls are TRBV5-1 and TRBJ2-2; the D is unclear. V lost 0 bases to trimming and J lost 6 bases, with 6 bases between them. The germline gives CDR1 SGHRS, CDR2 YFSETQ. The CDR3 consists of 13 residues. The DNA of the CDR3 is TGCGCCAGCAGCTTGGGCGGTTCCGGGGAGCTGTTTTTT. Its translation: CASSLGGSGELFF.

The chain has TRBV19 and TRBJ2-7; 12 bases map to TRBD2. The CDR3 is 16 amino acids. From germline, CDR1 is LNHDA and CDR2 SQIVND (reference sequence). V dropped 3 bases and J dropped 1; count of bases not matched to a gene: 4. The DNA of the CDR3 is TGTGCCAGTAGTATCGGGACTAGCGGGTTGTCCTACGAGCAGTACTTC. Its translation: CASSIGTSGLSYEQYF.

The rearrangement links TRBV6-5 to TRBJ2-7; TRBD2 matches at 7 bases. The germline V gene has CDR1 MNHEY and CDR2 SVGAGI. The V gene end was trimmed by 6 bases and the J gene end by 3 bases; junction bases not matched to a gene: 2. The CDR3 is made up of 12 amino acids. The CDR3 is CASRREGYEQYF. The CDR3 nucleotides read TGTGCCAGCAGGAGGGAGGGCTACGAGCAGTACTTC.

The rearrangement uses TRBV10-1 and TRBJ2-7; a possible D gene is TRBD1 (5 bases). The V end lost 11 bases, the J end lost 3 bases, and 11 bases lay between the germline ends. The CDR3 covers 11 residues. In germline, CDR1 is WNHNN, CDR2 SYGVQD (reference sequence). DNA for the CDR3: TGCGCCGGCCCCCAGGGCTACGAGCAGTACTTC. It yields the protein CAGPQGYEQYF.

The V call is TRBV7-2, the J call TRBJ2-1; 7 bases map to TRBD2. Germline V gene data show CDR1 as SGHTA and CDR2 as FQGNSA. Trimming cost V 0 bases and J 6 bases; bases outside gene matches: 2. The CDR3 has 14 amino acids. The CDR3, as DNA: TGTGCCAGCAGCTTAGCCGGACTAGTCAATGAGCAGTTCTTC. It yields the protein CASSLAGLVNEQFF.

The chain is built from TRBV6-1 and TRBJ2-7; either TRBD1 or TRBD2 may supply D (5 bases each). Germline lookup yields CDR1 MNHNS and CDR2 SASEGT. This CDR3 region has 15 residues. V lost 4 bases and J 5 bases, leaving 18 bases between the germline ends. The CDR3 DNA follows: TGTGCCAGCAGTGTAAGGGGACGGTCCTTCGACGAGCAGTACTTC. Amino acid sequence: CASSVRGRSFDEQYF.

The rearrangement links TRBV9 to TRBJ2-1; 7 bases map to TRBD2. Germline CDR1 is SGDLS and CDR2 is YYNGEE. V was pared by 3 bases and J by 4 bases, with 16 bases of the junction left unmatched. The CDR3 sequence is 18 residues long. The CDR3 DNA reads TGTGCCAGCAGCGGTAGTCCGTGGGTAGCGGGTGGGTACAATGAGCAGTTCTTC. It is translated as CASSGSPWVAGGYNEQFF.